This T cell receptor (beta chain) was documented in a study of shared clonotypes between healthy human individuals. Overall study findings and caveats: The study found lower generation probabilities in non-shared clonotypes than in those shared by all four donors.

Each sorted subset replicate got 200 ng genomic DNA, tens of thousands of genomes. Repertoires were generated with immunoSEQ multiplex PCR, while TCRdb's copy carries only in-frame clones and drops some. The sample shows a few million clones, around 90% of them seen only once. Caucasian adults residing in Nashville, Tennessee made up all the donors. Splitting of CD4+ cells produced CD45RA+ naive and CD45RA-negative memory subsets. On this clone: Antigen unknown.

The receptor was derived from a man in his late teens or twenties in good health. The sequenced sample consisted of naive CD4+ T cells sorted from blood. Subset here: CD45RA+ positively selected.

CDR3 region: CASSLKGRQDNTGELFF. The CDR3 nucleotides read TGTGCCAGCAGCTTAAAGGGAAGGCAGGACAACACCGGGGAGCTGTTTTTT. V is TRBV7-9 and J is TRBJ2-2; no reliable D call. The V end was cut by 2 bases, the J end by 2 bases, with 15 bases between. The germline V gene has CDR1 SEHNR and CDR2 FQNEAQ (reference sequence). This CDR3 has 17 amino acids.